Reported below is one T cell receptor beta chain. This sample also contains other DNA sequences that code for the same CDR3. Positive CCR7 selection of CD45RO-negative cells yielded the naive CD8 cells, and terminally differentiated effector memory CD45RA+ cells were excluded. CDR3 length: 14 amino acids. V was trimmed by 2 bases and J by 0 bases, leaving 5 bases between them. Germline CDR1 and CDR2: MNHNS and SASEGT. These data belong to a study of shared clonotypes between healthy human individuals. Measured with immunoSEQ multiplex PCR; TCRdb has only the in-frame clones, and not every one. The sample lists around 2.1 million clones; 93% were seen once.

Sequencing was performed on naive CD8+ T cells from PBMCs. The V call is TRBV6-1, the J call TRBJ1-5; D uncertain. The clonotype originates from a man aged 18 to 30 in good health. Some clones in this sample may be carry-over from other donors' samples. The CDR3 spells CASSERSSNQPQHF. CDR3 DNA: TGTGCCAGCAGTGAACGCAGTAGCAATCAGCCCCAGCATTTT.